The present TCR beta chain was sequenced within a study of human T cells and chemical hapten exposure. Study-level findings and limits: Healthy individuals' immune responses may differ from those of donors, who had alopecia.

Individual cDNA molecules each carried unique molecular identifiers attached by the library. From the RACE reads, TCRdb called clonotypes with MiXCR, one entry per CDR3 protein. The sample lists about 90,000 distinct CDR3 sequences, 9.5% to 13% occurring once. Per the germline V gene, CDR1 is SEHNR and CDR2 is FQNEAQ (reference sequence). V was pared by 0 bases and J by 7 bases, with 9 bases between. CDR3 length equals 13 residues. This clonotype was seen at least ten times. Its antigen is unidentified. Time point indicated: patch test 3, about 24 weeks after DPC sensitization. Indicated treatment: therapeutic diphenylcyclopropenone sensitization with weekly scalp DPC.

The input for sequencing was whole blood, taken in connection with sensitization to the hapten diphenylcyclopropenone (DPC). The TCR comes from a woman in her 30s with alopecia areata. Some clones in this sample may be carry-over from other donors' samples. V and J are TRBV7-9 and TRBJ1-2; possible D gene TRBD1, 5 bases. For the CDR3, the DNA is TGTGCCAGCAGCTTAGCGGGAGGGGCTGGCTACACCTTC. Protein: CASSLAGGAGYTF. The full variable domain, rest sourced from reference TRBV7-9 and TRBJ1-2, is DTGVSQNPRHKITKRGQNVTFRCDPISEHNRLYWYRQTLGQGPEFLTYFQNEAQLEKSRLLSDRFSAERPKGSFSTLEIQRTEQGDSAMYLCASSLAGGAGYTFGSGTRLTVV.